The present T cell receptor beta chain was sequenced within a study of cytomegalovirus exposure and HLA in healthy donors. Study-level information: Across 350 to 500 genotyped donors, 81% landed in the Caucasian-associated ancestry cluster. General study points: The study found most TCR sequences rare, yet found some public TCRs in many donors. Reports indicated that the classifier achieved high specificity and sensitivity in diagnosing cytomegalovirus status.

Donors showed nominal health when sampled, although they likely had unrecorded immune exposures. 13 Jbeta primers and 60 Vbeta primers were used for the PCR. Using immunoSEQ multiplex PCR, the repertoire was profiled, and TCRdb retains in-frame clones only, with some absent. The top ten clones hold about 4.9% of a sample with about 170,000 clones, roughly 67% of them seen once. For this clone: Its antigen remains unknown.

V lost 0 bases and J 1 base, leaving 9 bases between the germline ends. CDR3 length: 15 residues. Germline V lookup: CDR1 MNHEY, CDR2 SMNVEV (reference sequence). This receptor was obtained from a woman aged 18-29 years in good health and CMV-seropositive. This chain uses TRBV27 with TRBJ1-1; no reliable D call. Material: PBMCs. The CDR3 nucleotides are TGTGCCAGCAGTTTATCGCGATCCGAGAACACTGAAGCTTTCTTT. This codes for CASSLSRSENTEAFF.